A selection of T cell receptor beta chains follows, all from one sample in a study of blood T cell repertoires in COVID-19. Sequenced by immunoSEQ multiplex PCR; TCRdb stores in-frame clones only, minus some. The data show around 42,000 clones, approximately 82% seen once. The sequencing input was peripheral blood. These receptors came from a woman of 80 years or more with acute or convalescent COVID-19. CDR3s include the opening cysteine and the closing phenylalanine or tryptophan. D genes are given only for firm matches. Expanded clones are given a class, and other clones once, few, many or no size at all.

clone size: -; D gene: -; J gene: TRBJ1-5; V gene: TRBV10-2; CDR3 protein: CAAMGSYGQPQHF; CDR3 DNA: TGCGCCGCTATGGGCAGCTATGGGCAGCCCCAGCATTTT
clone size: -; D gene: TRBD1; J gene: TRBJ2-7; V gene: TRBV6-6; CDR3 protein: CASTPGTGGYEQYF; CDR3 DNA: TGTGCCAGCACTCCCGGGACAGGGGGCTACGAGCAGTACTTC
clone size: -; D gene: -; J gene: TRBJ1-5; V gene: TRBV2; CDR3 protein: CASSEEAIRNQPQHF; CDR3 DNA: TGTGCCAGCAGTGAAGAAGCGATTCGCAATCAGCCCCAGCATTTT
clone size: -; D gene: TRBD1; J gene: TRBJ1-4; V gene: TRBV2; CDR3 protein: CASSLRQGRNEKLFF; CDR3 DNA: TGTGCCAGCAGTCTACGACAGGGGAGAAATGAAAAACTGTTTTTT
clone size: -; D gene: -; J gene: TRBJ2-1; V gene: TRBV7-9; CDR3 protein: CASSLAGAFNEQFF; CDR3 DNA: TGTGCCAGCAGCTTAGCGGGGGCCTTCAATGAGCAGTTCTTC
clone size: -; D gene: -; J gene: TRBJ1-2; V gene: TRBV30; CDR3 protein: CAWEGGGGGYTF; CDR3 DNA: TGTGCCTGGGAAGGGGGGGGCGGTGGCTACACCTTC
clone size: once; D gene: -; J gene: TRBJ1-1; V gene: TRBV9; CDR3 protein: CASSLSAGYFGEAFF; CDR3 DNA: TGTGCCAGCAGCCTCTCGGCGGGCTACTTCGGGGAAGCTTTCTTT
clone size: -; D gene: -; J gene: TRBJ1-5; V gene: TRBV2; CDR3 protein: CASSGEGVREEDQPQHF; CDR3 DNA: TGTGCCAGCAGTGGGGAAGGTGTCAGGGAAGAAGACCAGCCCCAGCATTTT
clone size: -; D gene: -; J gene: TRBJ2-5; V gene: TRBV11-2; CDR3 protein: CASSPWSPANQETQYF; CDR3 DNA: TGTGCCAGCAGCCCCTGGAGCCCTGCAAATCAAGAGACCCAGTACTTC
clone size: -; D gene: -; J gene: TRBJ1-2; V gene: TRBV7-9; CDR3 protein: CASSLVGSVDYGYTF; CDR3 DNA: TGTGCCAGCAGCTTAGTCGGCAGCGTAGACTATGGCTACACCTTC
clone size: -; D gene: TRBD1; J gene: TRBJ2-7; V gene: TRBV4-1; CDR3 protein: CASSQGQGFSYEQYF; CDR3 DNA: TGCGCCAGCAGCCAGGGACAGGGGTTCTCCTACGAGCAGTACTTC
clone size: -; D gene: TRBD1; J gene: TRBJ1-6; V gene: TRBV28; CDR3 protein: CASSSPKNPDRDNSPLHF; CDR3 DNA: TGTGCCAGCAGTTCCCCCAAAAACCCAGACAGGGACAATTCACCCCTCCACTTT
clone size: -; D gene: TRBD1; J gene: TRBJ1-6; V gene: TRBV6-2/TRBV6-3; CDR3 protein: CASSYGAGGRSPLHF; CDR3 DNA: TGTGCCAGCAGTTACGGGGCAGGGGGTCGTTCACCCCTCCACTTT
clone size: -; D gene: TRBD1; J gene: TRBJ1-4; V gene: TRBV19; CDR3 protein: CASSPDRATNEKLFF; CDR3 DNA: TGTGCCAGTAGTCCGGACAGGGCAACTAATGAAAAACTGTTTTTT
clone size: -; D gene: TRBD2; J gene: TRBJ2-1; V gene: TRBV7-8; CDR3 protein: CASSQKTTGTSGGGSYNEQFF; CDR3 DNA: TGTGCCAGCAGCCAAAAAACCACCGGGACTAGCGGGGGGGGCTCCTACAATGAGCAGTTCTTC
clone size: -; D gene: -; J gene: TRBJ1-2; V gene: TRBV3-1/TRBV3-2; CDR3 protein: CASSPGVRGYTF; CDR3 DNA: TGTGCCAGCAGCCCGGGAGTGCGGGGCTACACCTTC
clone size: -; D gene: -; J gene: TRBJ1-1; V gene: TRBV2; CDR3 protein: CASSVDSATEAFF; CDR3 DNA: TGTGCCAGCAGTGTAGACAGCGCAACTGAAGCTTTCTTT
clone size: -; D gene: -; J gene: TRBJ2-3; V gene: TRBV19; CDR3 protein: CASSIQGITDTQYF; CDR3 DNA: TGTGCCAGTAGTATCCAGGGTATCACAGATACGCAGTATTTT
clone size: -; D gene: TRBD1; J gene: TRBJ1-5; V gene: TRBV19; CDR3 protein: CAATGTGGQPQHF; CDR3 DNA: TGTGCCGCGACCGGGACAGGGGGTCAGCCCCAGCATTTT
clone size: -; D gene: -; J gene: TRBJ2-2; V gene: TRBV7-2; CDR3 protein: CASSSSSHSYTGELFF; CDR3 DNA: TGTGCCAGCAGCTCAAGCTCGCACAGCTACACCGGGGAGCTGTTTTTT
clone size: -; D gene: TRBD1; J gene: TRBJ1-5; V gene: TRBV4-1; CDR3 protein: CASSQAFEGAGNQPQHF; CDR3 DNA: TGCGCCAGCAGCCAAGCATTTGAGGGGGCAGGCAATCAGCCCCAGCATTTT
clone size: -; D gene: -; J gene: TRBJ1-6; V gene: TRBV7-9; CDR3 protein: CASTPSGGTPLHF; CDR3 DNA: TGTGCCAGCACCCCATCGGGGGGAACACCCCTCCACTTT
clone size: -; D gene: TRBD2; J gene: TRBJ2-3; V gene: TRBV6-6; CDR3 protein: CASRATSGGNEDTQYF; CDR3 DNA: TGTGCCAGCAGGGCTACTAGCGGGGGGAACGAAGATACGCAGTATTTT
clone size: -; D gene: TRBD2; J gene: TRBJ2-1; V gene: TRBV3-1/TRBV3-2; CDR3 protein: CASSSLAGVASYNEQFF; CDR3 DNA: TGTGCCAGCAGCTCACTAGCGGGGGTCGCCTCCTACAATGAGCAGTTCTTC
clone size: -; D gene: -; J gene: TRBJ2-1; V gene: TRBV5-1; CDR3 protein: CASAGGQGVGEQFF; CDR3 DNA: TGCGCCAGCGCCGGGGGTCAGGGTGTCGGTGAGCAGTTCTTC
clone size: -; D gene: TRBD2; J gene: TRBJ2-1; V gene: TRBV4-1; CDR3 protein: CASSQDRIAGDEQFF; CDR3 DNA: TGCGCCAGCAGCCAAGATAGGATAGCGGGCGATGAGCAGTTCTTC
clone size: few; D gene: -; J gene: TRBJ1-4; V gene: TRBV19; CDR3 protein: CASSTPGRGNEKLFF; CDR3 DNA: TGTGCCAGTAGTACACCGGGACGGGGGAATGAAAAACTGTTTTTT
clone size: -; D gene: TRBD2; J gene: TRBJ2-3; V gene: TRBV19; CDR3 protein: CASFERGLTDTQYF; CDR3 DNA: TGTGCCAGTTTCGAGCGGGGGCTCACAGATACGCAGTATTTT
clone size: few; D gene: TRBD1; J gene: TRBJ1-5; V gene: TRBV19; CDR3 protein: CASSITGESNQPQHF; CDR3 DNA: TGTGCCAGTAGTATAACAGGGGAAAGCAATCAGCCCCAGCATTTT
clone size: -; D gene: TRBD2; J gene: TRBJ2-5; V gene: TRBV6-1; CDR3 protein: CASSEFERGYQETQYF; CDR3 DNA: TGTGCCAGCAGTGAATTCGAGCGGGGGTACCAAGAGACCCAGTACTTC
clone size: once; D gene: -; J gene: TRBJ1-2; V gene: TRBV19; CDR3 protein: CASSIAPGYGYTF; CDR3 DNA: TGTGCCAGTAGTATAGCGCCAGGCTATGGCTACACCTTC
clone size: -; D gene: -; J gene: TRBJ2-5; V gene: TRBV4-1; CDR3 protein: CASSQEVFGAGTPQETQYF; CDR3 DNA: TGCGCCAGCAGCCAAGAGGTGTTCGGAGCGGGGACACCCCAAGAGACCCAGTACTTC
clone size: -; D gene: TRBD1; J gene: TRBJ1-2; V gene: TRBV9; CDR3 protein: CASSSSAGGYGYTF; CDR3 DNA: TGTGCCAGCAGCTCCTCGGCAGGGGGCTATGGCTACACCTTC
clone size: -; D gene: -; J gene: TRBJ2-3; V gene: TRBV2; CDR3 protein: CASSRTDTDTQYF; CDR3 DNA: TGTGCCAGCAGCCGGACAGATACAGATACGCAGTATTTT
clone size: -; D gene: -; J gene: TRBJ1-1; V gene: TRBV5-1; CDR3 protein: CASSLDGGSRLNTEAFF; CDR3 DNA: TGCGCCAGCAGCTTGGATGGCGGGTCTCGCTTAAACACTGAAGCTTTCTTT
clone size: few; D gene: -; J gene: TRBJ2-5; V gene: TRBV19; CDR3 protein: CASSSGPEGTQYF; CDR3 DNA: TGTGCCAGTAGTTCGGGTCCCGAGGGGACCCAGTACTTC
clone size: -; D gene: TRBD2; J gene: TRBJ2-1; V gene: TRBV19; CDR3 protein: CASSSPGLAGGPFLQFF; CDR3 DNA: TGTGCCAGTAGTTCACCGGGACTAGCGGGGGGGCCGTTCTTGCAGTTCTTC
clone size: -; D gene: -; J gene: TRBJ2-3; V gene: TRBV7-2; CDR3 protein: CASSLAGDDTQYF; CDR3 DNA: TGTGCCAGCAGCTTAGCAGGGGATGATACGCAGTATTTT
clone size: -; D gene: -; J gene: TRBJ2-7; V gene: TRBV18; CDR3 protein: CASSPNQDSYEQYF; CDR3 DNA: TGTGCCAGCTCACCAAATCAGGACAGCTACGAGCAGTACTTC
clone size: few; D gene: -; J gene: TRBJ1-1; V gene: TRBV10-3; CDR3 protein: CAIRGDTENTEAFF; CDR3 DNA: TGTGCCATCAGGGGGGACACAGAGAACACTGAAGCTTTCTTT
clone size: -; D gene: -; J gene: TRBJ2-2; V gene: TRBV3-1/TRBV3-2; CDR3 protein: CASSPYAGTQNTGELFF; CDR3 DNA: TGTGCCAGCAGCCCTTATGCGGGTACCCAGAACACCGGGGAGCTGTTTTTT
clone size: few; D gene: -; J gene: TRBJ1-6; V gene: TRBV6-1; CDR3 protein: CASSEGGGVTLHF; CDR3 DNA: TGTGCCAGCAGTGAAGGGGGGGGAGTAACCCTCCACTTT
clone size: once; D gene: TRBD2; J gene: TRBJ2-3; V gene: TRBV6-6; CDR3 protein: CASSYTSGGSADTQYF; CDR3 DNA: TGTGCCAGCAGTTACACTAGCGGGGGTAGCGCAGATACGCAGTATTTT
clone size: -; D gene: TRBD1; J gene: TRBJ1-5; V gene: TRBV29-1; CDR3 protein: CSVKDRGNQPQHF; CDR3 DNA: TGCAGCGTTAAAGACAGGGGCAATCAGCCCCAGCATTTT
clone size: -; D gene: -; J gene: TRBJ1-2; V gene: TRBV5-1; CDR3 protein: CASSFGVTGKDGYTF; CDR3 DNA: TGCGCCAGCAGCTTTGGGGTCACAGGGAAGGATGGCTACACCTTC
clone size: -; D gene: TRBD1; J gene: TRBJ1-4; V gene: TRBV15; CDR3 protein: CATSRGQGIGATNEKLFF; CDR3 DNA: TGTGCCACCAGCCGAGGACAGGGGATAGGGGCAACTAATGAAAAACTGTTTTTT
clone size: -; D gene: -; J gene: TRBJ1-2; V gene: TRBV7-8; CDR3 protein: CASSHRENYGYTF; CDR3 DNA: TGTGCCAGCAGCCACAGGGAAAACTATGGCTACACCTTC
clone size: -; D gene: TRBD1; J gene: TRBJ1-6; V gene: TRBV19; CDR3 protein: CASSIGTGGQSPLHF; CDR3 DNA: TGTGCCAGTAGTATTGGGACAGGGGGACAGTCACCCCTCCACTTT
clone size: -; D gene: -; J gene: TRBJ1-1; V gene: TRBV10-3; CDR3 protein: CAIRQNTEAFF; CDR3 DNA: TGTGCCATCAGACAGAACACTGAAGCTTTCTTT
clone size: -; D gene: TRBD1; J gene: TRBJ1-2; V gene: TRBV29-1; CDR3 protein: CSVGTDPLRVGYTF; CDR3 DNA: TGCAGCGTCGGGACAGACCCGCTTCGGGTTGGCTACACCTTC
clone size: medium-sized; D gene: -; J gene: TRBJ1-3; V gene: TRBV6-1; CDR3 protein: CASSEMLGLMHGNTIYF; CDR3 DNA: TGTGCCAGCAGTGAAATGTTGGGGCTAATGCACGGAAACACCATATATTTT
clone size: few; D gene: -; J gene: TRBJ2-5; V gene: TRBV11-2; CDR3 protein: CASSLSETQYF; CDR3 DNA: TGTGCCAGCAGCTTATCTGAGACCCAGTACTTC
clone size: -; D gene: -; J gene: TRBJ1-6; V gene: TRBV19; CDR3 protein: CASSIGDRLYNSPLHF; CDR3 DNA: TGTGCCAGTAGTATAGGTGACAGGCTGTATAATTCACCCCTCCACTTT
clone size: -; D gene: TRBD1; J gene: TRBJ1-2; V gene: TRBV19; CDR3 protein: CASRAGGREGYTF; CDR3 DNA: TGTGCCAGTAGAGCAGGGGGACGAGAGGGCTACACCTTC
clone size: -; D gene: TRBD1; J gene: TRBJ2-7; V gene: TRBV29-1; CDR3 protein: CSVLPGQGSEQYF; CDR3 DNA: TGCAGCGTCCTTCCGGGACAGGGTAGCGAGCAGTACTTC
clone size: -; D gene: -; J gene: TRBJ2-5; V gene: TRBV18; CDR3 protein: CASSPAQGGETQYF; CDR3 DNA: TGTGCCAGCTCACCGGCACAGGGCGGTGAGACCCAGTACTTC
clone size: -; D gene: -; J gene: TRBJ1-1; V gene: TRBV28; CDR3 protein: CASSIPTDWNTEAFF; CDR3 DNA: TGTGCCAGCAGTATACCGACAGACTGGAACACTGAAGCTTTCTTT